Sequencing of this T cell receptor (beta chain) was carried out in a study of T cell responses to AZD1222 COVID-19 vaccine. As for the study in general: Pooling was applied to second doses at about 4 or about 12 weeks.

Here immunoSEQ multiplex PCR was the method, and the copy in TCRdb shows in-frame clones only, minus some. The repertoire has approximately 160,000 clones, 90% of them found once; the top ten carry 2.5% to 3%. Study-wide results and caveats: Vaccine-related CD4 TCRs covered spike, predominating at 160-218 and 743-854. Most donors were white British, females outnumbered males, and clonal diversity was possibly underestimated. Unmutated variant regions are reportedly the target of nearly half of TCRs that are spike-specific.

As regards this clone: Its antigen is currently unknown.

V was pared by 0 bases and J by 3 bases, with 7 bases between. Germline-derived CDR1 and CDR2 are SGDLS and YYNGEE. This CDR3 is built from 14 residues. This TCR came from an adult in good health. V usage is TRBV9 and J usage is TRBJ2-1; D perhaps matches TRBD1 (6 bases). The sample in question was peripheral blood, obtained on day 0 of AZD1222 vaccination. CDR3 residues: CASSVDRDYNEQFF. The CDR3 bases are TGTGCCAGCAGCGTAGACAGGGACTACAATGAGCAGTTCTTC.